This is a list of T cell receptor beta chains from one sample in a study. TCRdb processed the 5' RACE reads anew with MiXCR; each CDR3 protein has one entry. Of around 30,000 distinct CDR3 sequences in the sample, 25% to 30% are singletons; the top ten hold 2% to 2.5%. Specimen: tumor-infiltrating Tregs sorted from the breast tumor. These TCRs come from a female donor with breast cancer. The CDR3 runs from the conserved cysteine through the conserved F or W. Fields, in order: J gene, D gene, clone size, V gene, CDR3 protein, CDR3 DNA. A D gene is named only where the DNA matches it firmly. Clone size is stated in some rows and not others, as once, few, many or a class when expanded.

j_call: TRBJ2-2; d_call: -; clone_size: -; v_call: TRBV4-2; cdr3_aa: CASSQVTPGELFF; cdr3_nt: TGTGCCAGCAGCCAAGTGACCCCCGGGGAGCTGTTTTTT
j_call: TRBJ1-5; d_call: -; clone_size: -; v_call: TRBV20-1; cdr3_aa: CSATDNRINQPQHF; cdr3_nt: TGCAGTGCGACAGACAATCGGATAAATCAGCCCCAGCATTTT
j_call: TRBJ1-2; d_call: -; clone_size: -; v_call: TRBV6-1; cdr3_aa: CASSQSRDINYGYTF; cdr3_nt: TGTGCCAGCAGTCAAAGCCGGGACATTAACTATGGCTACACCTTC
j_call: TRBJ2-4; d_call: TRBD1; clone_size: few; v_call: TRBV7-8; cdr3_aa: CASSARQGQGNQNIQYF; cdr3_nt: TGTGCCAGCAGCGCTCGACAGGGACAGGGAAACCAAAACATTCAGTACTTC
j_call: TRBJ2-1; d_call: -; clone_size: many; v_call: TRBV24-1; cdr3_aa: CATSRRGSQGMYNEQFF; cdr3_nt: TGTGCCACCAGTCGGAGGGGATCACAGGGGATGTACAATGAGCAGTTCTTC
j_call: TRBJ2-2; d_call: TRBD2; clone_size: many; v_call: TRBV7-3; cdr3_aa: CASSSTLAGNTGELFF; cdr3_nt: TGTGCCAGCAGCTCGACCCTAGCGGGGAACACCGGGGAGCTGTTTTTT
j_call: TRBJ2-3; d_call: TRBD2; clone_size: -; v_call: TRBV5-1; cdr3_aa: CASNSGLTGGSTDTQYF; cdr3_nt: TGCGCCAGCAACTCGGGTCTCACGGGAGGGTCCACAGATACGCAGTATTTT
j_call: TRBJ2-1; d_call: TRBD2; clone_size: many; v_call: TRBV24-1; cdr3_aa: CATRALAGEGNEQFF; cdr3_nt: TGTGCCACCAGGGCCCTAGCGGGAGAGGGGAATGAGCAGTTCTTC
j_call: TRBJ2-7; d_call: -; clone_size: few; v_call: TRBV7-9; cdr3_aa: CASSLQAYEQYF; cdr3_nt: TGTGCCAGCAGCTTACAAGCCTACGAGCAGTACTTC
j_call: TRBJ1-1; d_call: TRBD1; clone_size: -; v_call: TRBV2; cdr3_aa: CASSGIRDRAWTEAFF; cdr3_nt: TGTGCCAGCAGTGGTATTCGGGACAGGGCGTGGACTGAAGCTTTCTTT
j_call: TRBJ2-1; d_call: TRBD2; clone_size: many; v_call: TRBV6-5; cdr3_aa: CASSAWTSGRRSVEQFF; cdr3_nt: TGTGCCAGCAGTGCCTGGACTAGCGGGAGAAGATCGGTTGAGCAGTTCTTC
j_call: TRBJ1-2; d_call: TRBD1; clone_size: many; v_call: TRBV24-1; cdr3_aa: CATSPGQGRTNYGYTF; cdr3_nt: TGTGCCACCAGTCCCGGACAGGGCAGAACTAACTATGGCTACACCTTC
j_call: TRBJ2-1; d_call: -; clone_size: many; v_call: TRBV7-3; cdr3_aa: CASSSGTHEQFF; cdr3_nt: TGTGCCAGCAGCTCCGGGACTCATGAGCAGTTCTTC
j_call: TRBJ1-5; d_call: TRBD1; clone_size: -; v_call: TRBV7-8; cdr3_aa: CASSLVGGTGGSGQPQHF; cdr3_nt: TGTGCCAGCAGCTTAGTTGGGGGGACAGGGGGTTCCGGCCAGCCCCAGCATTTT
j_call: TRBJ2-1; d_call: -; clone_size: few; v_call: TRBV27; cdr3_aa: CASSWGSGTSYNEQFF; cdr3_nt: TGTGCCAGCAGTTGGGGTAGCGGAACCTCCTACAATGAGCAGTTCTTC
j_call: TRBJ1-1; d_call: -; clone_size: few; v_call: TRBV6-1; cdr3_aa: CASSEWREAFF; cdr3_nt: TGTGCCAGCAGTGAATGGAGGGAAGCTTTCTTT
j_call: TRBJ2-7; d_call: TRBD2; clone_size: many; v_call: TRBV5-1; cdr3_aa: CASSLAAGGQDEQYF; cdr3_nt: TGCGCCAGCAGCTTGGCCGCGGGAGGGCAGGACGAGCAGTACTTC
j_call: TRBJ1-5; d_call: -; clone_size: many; v_call: TRBV4-1; cdr3_aa: CASSQDEQRNQPQHF; cdr3_nt: TGCGCCAGCAGCCAAGATGAGCAGAGGAATCAGCCCCAGCATTTT
j_call: TRBJ2-3; d_call: TRBD2; clone_size: many; v_call: TRBV7-2; cdr3_aa: CASSVSGRWGTDTQYF; cdr3_nt: TGTGCCAGCAGCGTTAGCGGGAGGTGGGGAACAGATACGCAGTATTTT
j_call: TRBJ1-5; d_call: -; clone_size: -; v_call: TRBV7-8; cdr3_aa: CASRPRGLNQPQHF; cdr3_nt: TGTGCCAGCAGACCCCGGGGCCTCAATCAGCCCCAGCATTTT
j_call: TRBJ2-1; d_call: TRBD1; clone_size: many; v_call: TRBV15; cdr3_aa: CATSRDAQGDNEQFF; cdr3_nt: TGTGCCACCAGCAGAGATGCGCAGGGGGACAATGAGCAGTTCTTC
j_call: TRBJ2-3; d_call: TRBD2; clone_size: -; v_call: TRBV2; cdr3_aa: CASTTGLAGPTDTQYF; cdr3_nt: TGTGCCAGCACTACCGGACTAGCGGGCCCCACAGATACGCAGTATTTT
j_call: TRBJ1-1; d_call: TRBD1; clone_size: medium-sized; v_call: TRBV4-1; cdr3_aa: CASSDRGSTEAFF; cdr3_nt: TGCGCCAGCAGCGACAGGGGGAGCACTGAAGCTTTCTTT